The TCR beta chain described here comes from a study of beta chain features in type 1 diabetes. General study results and limits: The cDNA sequencing approach could over-represent high-TCR-expressing cells.

Notes on this clone: What it binds is unknown.

Investigators reverse transcribed all isolated RNA, so they sequenced expressed TCRB transcripts. Assay used: immunoSEQ multiplex PCR; TCRdb lists only in-frame clones, some missing. This sample yields 450,000 to 550,000 clones, of which about 29% are seen a single time; around 0.065% belongs to the top ten. The V end was cut by 5 bases, the J end by 0 bases, with 17 bases between. Germline loops: CDR1 LNHDA, CDR2 SQIVND (reference sequence). The CDR3 length is 16 residues. Sequencing was done on a sample of naive CD4+ T cells from blood. The clonotype originates from a man aged 18 to 30 in good health. This chain links TRBV19 with TRBJ2-7, with D perhaps matching TRBD2 (6 bases). The DNA of the CDR3 is TGTGCCAGTAGTCCCGGGACTTTTCCCAGCTCCTACGAGCAGTACTTC. The encoded protein is CASSPGTFPSSYEQYF.